A selection of T cell receptor beta chains follows, all from one sample in a study of cytomegalovirus exposure and HLA in healthy donors. Method: immunoSEQ multiplex PCR; TCRdb's copy keeps in-frame clones and lacks some. The sample lists around 99,000 clones; more than 65% were seen once. The sequenced sample consisted of PBMCs. The origin of the receptors is a man aged 25-45 years in good health and CMV-seronegative. CDR3s include the opening cysteine and the closing phenylalanine or tryptophan. D genes are given only for firm matches. Clone sizes are given selectively: once, few, many, or a class where the clone is expanded.

v_gene: TRBV5-6; abundance: NA; d_gene: TRBD2; j_gene: TRBJ2-7; CDR3aa: CASSRPGGSGRAEYEQYF; CDR3nt: TGTGCCAGCAGCCGCCCAGGGGGTAGCGGGAGGGCCGAGTACGAGCAGTACTTC
v_gene: TRBV28; abundance: NA; d_gene: TRBD2; j_gene: TRBJ2-3; CDR3aa: CASSFGLAGGQADTQYF; CDR3nt: TGTGCCAGCAGTTTCGGGCTAGCGGGAGGGCAGGCGGATACGCAGTATTTT
v_gene: TRBV10-3; abundance: NA; d_gene: TRBD1; j_gene: TRBJ2-7; CDR3aa: CAISRTGEVGEQYF; CDR3nt: TGTGCCATCAGCCGGACAGGGGAAGTGGGCGAGCAGTACTTC
v_gene: TRBV7-6; abundance: NA; d_gene: NA; j_gene: TRBJ2-7; CDR3aa: CASSLESDEQYF; CDR3nt: TGTGCCAGCAGCTTAGAATCGGACGAGCAGTACTTC
v_gene: TRBV5-6; abundance: NA; d_gene: NA; j_gene: TRBJ2-7; CDR3aa: CASSLGQASYEQYF; CDR3nt: TGTGCCAGCAGCTTGGGGCAGGCCTCCTACGAGCAGTACTTC
v_gene: TRBV6-1; abundance: NA; d_gene: TRBD1; j_gene: TRBJ1-2; CDR3aa: CASSEAPTGGSRYTF; CDR3nt: TGTGCCAGCAGTGAAGCACCGACAGGGGGCTCCCGCTACACCTTC
v_gene: TRBV9; abundance: NA; d_gene: NA; j_gene: TRBJ1-5; CDR3aa: CASSVTDGAQPQHF; CDR3nt: TGTGCCAGCAGCGTTACAGATGGGGCACAGCCCCAGCATTTT
v_gene: TRBV19; abundance: NA; d_gene: TRBD2; j_gene: TRBJ2-5; CDR3aa: CASSNVAGGRETQYF; CDR3nt: TGTGCCAGTAGTAATGTAGCGGGGGGGCGTGAGACCCAGTACTTC
v_gene: TRBV2; abundance: NA; d_gene: TRBD2; j_gene: TRBJ2-1; CDR3aa: CASSPGVAGSLGQFF; CDR3nt: TGTGCCAGCAGCCCGGGGGTAGCGGGAAGCCTTGGGCAGTTCTTC
v_gene: TRBV6-5; abundance: NA; d_gene: NA; j_gene: TRBJ2-1; CDR3aa: CASSYGGGPGNEQFF; CDR3nt: TGTGCCAGCAGTTACGGAGGGGGCCCCGGCAATGAGCAGTTCTTC
v_gene: TRBV18; abundance: NA; d_gene: NA; j_gene: TRBJ1-2; CDR3aa: CASSPDSNYGYTF; CDR3nt: TGTGCCAGCTCACCAGACAGCAACTATGGCTACACCTTC
v_gene: TRBV16; abundance: once; d_gene: TRBD2; j_gene: TRBJ2-7; CDR3aa: CASSQSLLAGGPRAYEQYF; CDR3nt: TGTGCCAGCAGCCAATCGTTACTAGCGGGGGGCCCCAGGGCCTACGAGCAGTACTTC
v_gene: TRBV7-8; abundance: NA; d_gene: TRBD1; j_gene: TRBJ2-3; CDR3aa: CASSLRTGRDTQYF; CDR3nt: TGTGCCAGCAGCCTACGGACAGGGCGAGATACGCAGTATTTT
v_gene: TRBV2; abundance: once; d_gene: NA; j_gene: TRBJ1-2; CDR3aa: CASSEFSVNYGYTF; CDR3nt: TGTGCCAGCAGTGAATTTTCGGTGAACTATGGCTACACCTTC
v_gene: TRBV9; abundance: NA; d_gene: NA; j_gene: TRBJ1-6; CDR3aa: CASSPRGAELNSPLHF; CDR3nt: TGTGCCAGCAGCCCTCGGGGGGCGGAATTAAATTCACCCCTCCACTTT
v_gene: TRBV4-1; abundance: NA; d_gene: TRBD1; j_gene: TRBJ1-1; CDR3aa: CASSLASGTGGTEAFF; CDR3nt: TGCGCCAGCAGCCTAGCATCCGGGACAGGAGGAACTGAAGCTTTCTTT
v_gene: TRBV4-2; abundance: NA; d_gene: NA; j_gene: TRBJ2-7; CDR3aa: CASSQDGGGPGEQYF; CDR3nt: TGTGCCAGCAGCCAAGATGGGGGAGGACCAGGCGAGCAGTACTTC
v_gene: TRBV19; abundance: NA; d_gene: NA; j_gene: TRBJ1-2; CDR3aa: CASSPGADYGYTF; CDR3nt: TGTGCCAGTAGTCCAGGGGCAGACTATGGCTACACCTTC
v_gene: TRBV7-9; abundance: NA; d_gene: TRBD1; j_gene: TRBJ2-7; CDR3aa: CASSSRTGGSEQYF; CDR3nt: TGTGCCAGCAGCTCCCGTACAGGGGGTTCCGAGCAGTACTTC
v_gene: TRBV5-4; abundance: NA; d_gene: NA; j_gene: TRBJ1-6; CDR3aa: CASSLGFGGIYNSPLHF; CDR3nt: TGTGCCAGCAGCTTGGGTTTTGGAGGTATCTATAATTCACCCCTCCACTTT
v_gene: TRBV9; abundance: once; d_gene: NA; j_gene: TRBJ2-2; CDR3aa: CASSLAPGELFF; CDR3nt: TGTGCCAGCAGCCTGGCTCCCGGGGAGCTGTTTTTT
v_gene: TRBV5-1; abundance: NA; d_gene: TRBD1; j_gene: TRBJ1-5; CDR3aa: CASSFGTGPGQPQHF; CDR3nt: TGCGCCAGCAGCTTTGGGACAGGGCCTGGGCAGCCCCAGCATTTT
v_gene: TRBV15; abundance: NA; d_gene: NA; j_gene: TRBJ2-5; CDR3aa: CATSPGGIQETQYF; CDR3nt: TGTGCCACCAGCCCAGGGGGGATCCAAGAGACCCAGTACTTC
v_gene: TRBV2; abundance: NA; d_gene: NA; j_gene: TRBJ1-5; CDR3aa: CASSREGVYNQPQHF; CDR3nt: TGTGCCAGCAGCAGGGAAGGTGTATACAATCAGCCCCAGCATTTT
v_gene: TRBV5-1; abundance: NA; d_gene: TRBD1; j_gene: TRBJ1-1; CDR3aa: CASSLQGGLNTEAFF; CDR3nt: TGCGCCAGCAGCTTACAAGGGGGCCTGAACACTGAAGCTTTCTTT
v_gene: TRBV30; abundance: NA; d_gene: NA; j_gene: TRBJ1-5; CDR3aa: CAWSREGNPPQHF; CDR3nt: TGTGCCTGGAGTAGAGAGGGTAATCCGCCCCAGCATTTT
v_gene: TRBV28; abundance: NA; d_gene: TRBD1; j_gene: TRBJ2-7; CDR3aa: CASSPLTGGSYEQYF; CDR3nt: TGTGCCAGCAGTCCCCTCACAGGGGGCAGCTACGAGCAGTACTTC
v_gene: TRBV19; abundance: NA; d_gene: NA; j_gene: TRBJ1-5; CDR3aa: CASSIATYSNQPQHF; CDR3nt: TGTGCCAGTAGTATAGCCACCTATAGCAATCAGCCCCAGCATTTT
v_gene: TRBV29-1; abundance: once; d_gene: TRBD1; j_gene: TRBJ2-7; CDR3aa: CSVEDGTGESGEQYF; CDR3nt: TGCAGCGTTGAAGACGGGACAGGGGAGTCGGGCGAGCAGTACTTC